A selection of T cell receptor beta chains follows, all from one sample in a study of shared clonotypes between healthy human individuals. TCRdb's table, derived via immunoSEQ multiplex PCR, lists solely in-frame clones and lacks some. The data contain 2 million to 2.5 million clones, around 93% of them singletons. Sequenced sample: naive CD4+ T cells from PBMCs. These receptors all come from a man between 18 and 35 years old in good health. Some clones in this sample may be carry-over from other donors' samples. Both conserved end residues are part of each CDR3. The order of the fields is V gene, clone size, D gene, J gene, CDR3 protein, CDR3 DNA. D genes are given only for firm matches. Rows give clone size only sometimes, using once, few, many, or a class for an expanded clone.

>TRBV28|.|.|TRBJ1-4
CATGGGAATNEKLFF
TGTGCCACGGGGGGTGGCGCAGCAACTAATGAAAAACTGTTTTTT
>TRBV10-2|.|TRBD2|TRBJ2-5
CASNRGGTSGQETQYF
TGCGCCAGCAATCGGGGGGGGACTAGCGGACAAGAGACCCAGTACTTC
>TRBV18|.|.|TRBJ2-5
CASSPPSVQETQYF
TGTGCCAGCTCACCACCCTCGGTCCAAGAGACCCAGTACTTC
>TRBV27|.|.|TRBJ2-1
CASRPLAPMGPGLEQFF
TGTGCCAGCAGACCTTTGGCCCCCATGGGCCCTGGGTTGGAACAGTTCTTC
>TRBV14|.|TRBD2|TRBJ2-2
CASSPRLAFDGELFF
TGTGCCAGCAGCCCGCGACTAGCGTTCGACGGGGAGCTGTTTTTT
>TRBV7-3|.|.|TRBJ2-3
CASSSTSDTQYF
TGTGCCAGCAGCTCGACCTCAGATACGCAGTATTTT
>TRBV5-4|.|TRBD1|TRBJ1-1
CASSPGTGYTEAFF
TGTGCCAGCAGCCCTGGGACAGGGTACACTGAAGCTTTCTTT
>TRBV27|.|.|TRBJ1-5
CASSSSDRGNNQPQHF
.
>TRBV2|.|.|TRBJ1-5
CASRRLGNQPQHF
TGTGCCAGCCGACGGTTGGGCAATCAGCCCCAGCATTTT
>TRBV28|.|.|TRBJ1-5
CASTRSSNQPQHF
TGTGCCAGCACCCGAAGCTCAAATCAGCCCCAGCATTTT
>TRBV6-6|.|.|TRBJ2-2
CASSQRGFPGELFF
TGTGCCAGCAGCCAACGGGGGTTCCCCGGGGAGCTGTTTTTT
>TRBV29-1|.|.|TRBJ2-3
CSVEEVRKADTQYF
TGCAGCGTTGAAGAAGTTCGGAAGGCAGATACGCAGTATTTT
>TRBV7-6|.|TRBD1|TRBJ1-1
CASSLAPLGQGTEAFF
TGTGCCAGCAGCTTAGCTCCCCTAGGACAGGGCACTGAAGCTTTCTTT
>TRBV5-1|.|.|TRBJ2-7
CASSTTGLPSYEQYF
TGCGCCAGCAGCACCACGGGGCTTCCCTCCTACGAGCAGTACTTC
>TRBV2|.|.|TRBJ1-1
CASTGDHLGAGAEAFF
TGTGCCAGCACTGGGGACCACCTAGGGGCCGGAGCTGAAGCTTTCTTT
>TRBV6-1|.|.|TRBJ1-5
CASSENAYSNQPQHF
TGTGCCAGCAGTGAAAATGCATATAGCAATCAGCCCCAGCATTTT
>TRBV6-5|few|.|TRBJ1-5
CASSPHRGVGQPQHF
TGTGCCAGCAGTCCCCATCGAGGAGTAGGGCAGCCCCAGCATTTT
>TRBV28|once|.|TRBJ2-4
CASSSAGLQAKNIQYF
TGTGCCAGCAGTTCGGCAGGGCTGCAAGCCAAAAACATTCAGTACTTC
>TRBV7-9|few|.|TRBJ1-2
CASSLALDRYYTF
TGTGCCAGCAGCTTAGCCCTGGACAGATACTACACCTTC
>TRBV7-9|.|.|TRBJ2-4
CASSWGDFQYF
TGTGCCAGCAGCTGGGGGGATTTTCAGTACTTC